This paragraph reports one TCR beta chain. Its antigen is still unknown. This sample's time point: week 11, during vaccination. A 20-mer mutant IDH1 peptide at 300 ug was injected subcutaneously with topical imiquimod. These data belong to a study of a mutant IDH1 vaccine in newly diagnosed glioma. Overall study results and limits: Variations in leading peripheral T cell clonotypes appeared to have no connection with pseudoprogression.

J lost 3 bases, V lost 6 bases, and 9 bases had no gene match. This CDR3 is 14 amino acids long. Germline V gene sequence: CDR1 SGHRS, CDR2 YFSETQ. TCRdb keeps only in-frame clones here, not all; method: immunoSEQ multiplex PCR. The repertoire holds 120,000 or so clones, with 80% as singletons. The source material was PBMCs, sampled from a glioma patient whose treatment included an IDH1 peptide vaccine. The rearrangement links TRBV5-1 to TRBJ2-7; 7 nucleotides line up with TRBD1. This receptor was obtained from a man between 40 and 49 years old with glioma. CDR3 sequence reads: CASTEGQNLYEQYF. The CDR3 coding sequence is TGCGCCAGCACCGAGGGACAGAACCTCTACGAGCAGTACTTC. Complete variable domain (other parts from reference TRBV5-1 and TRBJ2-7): KAGVTQTPRYLIKTRGQQVTLSCSPISGHRSVSWYQQTPGQGLQFLFEYFSETQRNKGNFPGRFSGRQFSNSRSEMNVSTLELGDSALYLCASTEGQNLYEQYFGPGTRLTVT.